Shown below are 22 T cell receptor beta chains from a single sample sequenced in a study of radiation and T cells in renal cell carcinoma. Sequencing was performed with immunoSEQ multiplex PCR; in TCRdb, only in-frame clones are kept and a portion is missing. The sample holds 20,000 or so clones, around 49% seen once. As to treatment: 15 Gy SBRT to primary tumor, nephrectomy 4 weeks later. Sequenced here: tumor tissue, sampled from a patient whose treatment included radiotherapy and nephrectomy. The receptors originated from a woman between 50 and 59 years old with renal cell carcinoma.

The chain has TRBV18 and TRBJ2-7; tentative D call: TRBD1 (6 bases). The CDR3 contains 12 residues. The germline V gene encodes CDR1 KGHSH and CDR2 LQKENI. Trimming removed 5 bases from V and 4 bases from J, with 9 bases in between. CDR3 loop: CASSKQGYEQYF. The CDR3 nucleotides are TGTGCCAGCTCAAAACAGGGATACGAGCAGTACTTC.

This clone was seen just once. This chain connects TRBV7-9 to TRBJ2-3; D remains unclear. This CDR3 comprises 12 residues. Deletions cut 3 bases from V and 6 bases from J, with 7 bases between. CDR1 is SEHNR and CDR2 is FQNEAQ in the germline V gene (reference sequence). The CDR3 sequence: CASSFEVDTQYF. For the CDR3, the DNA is TGTGCCAGCAGCTTTGAGGTGGATACGCAGTATTTT. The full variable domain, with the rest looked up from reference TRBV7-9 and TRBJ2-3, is DTGVSQNPRHKITKRGQNVTFRCDPISEHNRLYWYRQTLGQGPEFLTYFQNEAQLEKSRLLSDRFSAERPKGSFSTLEIQRTEQGDSAMYLCASSFEVDTQYFGPGTRLTVL.

The DNA for the CDR3 is TGCGCCAGCAGCTATCGGACAGGGGGGAACACTGAAGCTTTCTTT. Translating gives CASSYRTGGNTEAFF. The rearrangement links TRBV5-1 to TRBJ1-1; 10 nucleotides align to TRBD1. This CDR3 comprises 15 residues. V lost 3 bases to trimming and J lost 1 base; unmatched junction nucleotides: 3. The germline V gene encodes CDR1 SGHRS and CDR2 YFSETQ.

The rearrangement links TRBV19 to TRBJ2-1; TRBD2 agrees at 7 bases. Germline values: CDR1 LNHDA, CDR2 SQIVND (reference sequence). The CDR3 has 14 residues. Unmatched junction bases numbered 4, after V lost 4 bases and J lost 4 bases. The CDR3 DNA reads TGTGCCAGTAGTACAAGCGGGGTGTACAATGAGCAGTTCTTC. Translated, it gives CASSTSGVYNEQFF.

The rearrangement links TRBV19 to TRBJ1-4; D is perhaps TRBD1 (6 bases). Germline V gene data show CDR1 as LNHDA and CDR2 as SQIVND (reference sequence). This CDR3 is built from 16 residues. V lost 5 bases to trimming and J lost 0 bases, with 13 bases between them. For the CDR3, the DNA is TGTGCCAGTAGTGGGTTCGACAGGCCAACTAATGAAAAACTGTTTTTT. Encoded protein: CASSGFDRPTNEKLFF.

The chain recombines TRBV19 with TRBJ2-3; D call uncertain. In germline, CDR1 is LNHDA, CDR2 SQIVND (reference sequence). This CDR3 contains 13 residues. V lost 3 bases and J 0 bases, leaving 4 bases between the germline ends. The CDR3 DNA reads TGTGCCAGTAGTATCGGCAGCACAGATACGCAGTATTTT. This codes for CASSIGSTDTQYF.

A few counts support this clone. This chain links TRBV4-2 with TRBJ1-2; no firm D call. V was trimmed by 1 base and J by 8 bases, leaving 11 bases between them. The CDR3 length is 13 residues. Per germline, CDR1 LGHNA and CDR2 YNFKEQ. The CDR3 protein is CASSQGRAAGYTF. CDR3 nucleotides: TGTGCCAGCAGCCAAGGACGGGCAGCCGGCTACACCTTC.

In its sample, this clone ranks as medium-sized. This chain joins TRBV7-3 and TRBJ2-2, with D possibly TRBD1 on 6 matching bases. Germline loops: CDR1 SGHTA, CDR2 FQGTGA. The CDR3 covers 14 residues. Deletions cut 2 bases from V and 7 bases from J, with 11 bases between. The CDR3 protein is CASSLVVGHGELFF. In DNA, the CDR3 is TGTGCCAGCAGCTTAGTTGTGGGACACGGGGAGCTGTTTTTT.

The CDR3 DNA is TGCGCCAGCAGCCAGGGACAAGGCGAGCAGTACTTC. It yields the protein CASSQGQGEQYF. The rearrangement links TRBV5-1 to TRBJ2-7; a possible D gene is TRBD1 (6 bases). V lost 4 bases and J lost 6, with 11 bases in between. The germline gives CDR1 SGHRS, CDR2 YFSETQ. The CDR3 consists of 12 residues.

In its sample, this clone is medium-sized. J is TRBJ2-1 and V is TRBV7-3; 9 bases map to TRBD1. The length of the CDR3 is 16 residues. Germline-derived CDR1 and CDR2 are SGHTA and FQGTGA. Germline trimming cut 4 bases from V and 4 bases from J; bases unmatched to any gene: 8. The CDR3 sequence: CASSSSGGQGYNEQFF. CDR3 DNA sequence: TGTGCCAGCAGCTCTTCCGGGGGACAGGGTTACAATGAGCAGTTCTTC.

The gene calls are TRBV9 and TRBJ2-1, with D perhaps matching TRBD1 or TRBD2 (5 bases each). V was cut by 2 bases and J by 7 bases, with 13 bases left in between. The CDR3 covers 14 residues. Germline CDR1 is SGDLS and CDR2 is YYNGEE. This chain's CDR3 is CASSVRFEGNEQFF. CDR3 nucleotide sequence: TGTGCCAGCAGCGTTCGTTTCGAGGGGAATGAGCAGTTCTTC.

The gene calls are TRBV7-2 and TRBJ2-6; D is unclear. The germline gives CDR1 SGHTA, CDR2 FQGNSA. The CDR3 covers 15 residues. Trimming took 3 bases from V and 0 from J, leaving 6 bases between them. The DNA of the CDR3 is TGTGCCAGCAGCTTCGGAGTCTCTGGGGCCAACGTCCTGACTTTC. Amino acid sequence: CASSFGVSGANVLTF.

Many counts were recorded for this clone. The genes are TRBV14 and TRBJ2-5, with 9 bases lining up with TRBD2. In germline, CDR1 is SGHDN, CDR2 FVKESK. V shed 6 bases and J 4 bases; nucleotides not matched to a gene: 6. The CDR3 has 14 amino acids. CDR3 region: CASRPLAGRETQYF. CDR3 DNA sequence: TGTGCCAGCAGACCCCTAGCGGGGAGAGAGACCCAGTACTTC.

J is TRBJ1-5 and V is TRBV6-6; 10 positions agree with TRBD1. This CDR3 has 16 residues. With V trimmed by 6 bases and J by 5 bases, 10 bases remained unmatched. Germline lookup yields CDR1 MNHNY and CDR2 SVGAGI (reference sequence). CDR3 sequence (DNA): TGTGCCAGCAGAAGCCCCGGGACAGGGGCGTATCAGCCCCAGCATTTT. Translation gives CASRSPGTGAYQPQHF.

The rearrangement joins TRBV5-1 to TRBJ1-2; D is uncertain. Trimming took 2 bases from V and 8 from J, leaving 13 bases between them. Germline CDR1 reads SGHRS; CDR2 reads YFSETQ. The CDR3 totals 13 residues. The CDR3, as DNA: TGCGCCAGCAGCTTCGTTGTATCGGAGGGCTACACCTTC. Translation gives CASSFVVSEGYTF. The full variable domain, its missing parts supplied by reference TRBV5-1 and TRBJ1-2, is KAGVTQTPRYLIKTRGQQVTLSCSPISGHRSVSWYQQTPGQGLQFLFEYFSETQRNKGNFPGRFSGRQFSNSRSEMNVSTLELGDSALYLCASSFVVSEGYTFGSGTRLTVV.

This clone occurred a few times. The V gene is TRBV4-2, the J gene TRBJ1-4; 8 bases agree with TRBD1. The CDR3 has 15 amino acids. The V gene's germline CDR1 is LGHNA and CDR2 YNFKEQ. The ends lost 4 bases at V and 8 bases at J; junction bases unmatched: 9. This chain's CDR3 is CASSRSRTGKEKLFF. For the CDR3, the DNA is TGTGCCAGCAGCCGTTCCCGGACAGGGAAGGAAAAACTGTTTTTT.

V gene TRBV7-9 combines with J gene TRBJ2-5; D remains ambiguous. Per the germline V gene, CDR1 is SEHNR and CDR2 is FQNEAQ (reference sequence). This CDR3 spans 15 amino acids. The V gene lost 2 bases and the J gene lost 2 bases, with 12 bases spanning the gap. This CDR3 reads CASSLMAGSQETQYF. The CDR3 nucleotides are TGTGCCAGCAGCTTAATGGCAGGTTCTCAAGAGACCCAGTACTTC.

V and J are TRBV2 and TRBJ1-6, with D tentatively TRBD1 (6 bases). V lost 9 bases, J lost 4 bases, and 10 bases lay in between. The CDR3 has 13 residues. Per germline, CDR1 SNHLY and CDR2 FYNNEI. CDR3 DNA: TGTGCCAGTCACAGGGATTATAATTCACCCCTCCACTTT. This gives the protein CASHRDYNSPLHF. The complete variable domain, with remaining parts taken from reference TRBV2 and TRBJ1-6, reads EPEVTQTPSHQVTQMGQEVILRCVPISNHLYFYWYRQILGQKVEFLVSFYNNEISEKSEIFDDQFSVERPDGSNFTLKIRSTKLEDSAMYFCASHRDYNSPLHFGNGTRLTVT.

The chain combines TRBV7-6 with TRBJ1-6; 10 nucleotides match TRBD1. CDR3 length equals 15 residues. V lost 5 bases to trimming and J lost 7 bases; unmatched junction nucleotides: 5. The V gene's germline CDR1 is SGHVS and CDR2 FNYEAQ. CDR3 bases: TGTGCCAGCAGCACTACGGACAGGGGGAATTCACCCCTCCACTTT. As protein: CASSTTDRGNSPLHF. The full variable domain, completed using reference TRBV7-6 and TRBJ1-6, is GAGVSQSPRYKVTKRGQDVALRCDPISGHVSLYWYRQALGQGPEFLTYFNYEAQQDKSGLPNDRFSAERPEGSISTLTIQRTEQRDSAMYRCASSTTDRGNSPLHFGNGTRLTVT.

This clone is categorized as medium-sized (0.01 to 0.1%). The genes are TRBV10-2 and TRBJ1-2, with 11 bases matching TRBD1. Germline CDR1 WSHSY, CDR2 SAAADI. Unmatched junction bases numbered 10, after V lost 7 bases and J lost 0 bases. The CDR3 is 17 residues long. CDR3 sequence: CASTITGTGGPNYGYTF. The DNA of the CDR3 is TGCGCCAGCACCATTACCGGGACAGGGGGGCCTAACTATGGCTACACCTTC.

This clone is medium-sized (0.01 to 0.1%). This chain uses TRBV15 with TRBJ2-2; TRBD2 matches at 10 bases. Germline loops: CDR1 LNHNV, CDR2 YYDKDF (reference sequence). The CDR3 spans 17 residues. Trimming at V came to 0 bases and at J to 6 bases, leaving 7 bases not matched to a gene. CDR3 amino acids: CATSRDLSSGGAGELFF. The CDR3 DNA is TGTGCCACCAGCAGAGATCTCAGCAGCGGGGGGGCCGGGGAGCTGTTTTTT.

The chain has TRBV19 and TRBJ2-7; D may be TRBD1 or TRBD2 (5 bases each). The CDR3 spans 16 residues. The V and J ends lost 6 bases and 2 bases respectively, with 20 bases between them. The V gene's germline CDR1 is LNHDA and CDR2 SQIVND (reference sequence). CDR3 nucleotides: TGTGCCAGTAGCGAAATCCCCGGGACGGTGACCTACGAGCAGTACTTC. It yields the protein CASSEIPGTVTYEQYF. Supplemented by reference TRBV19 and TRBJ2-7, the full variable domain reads DGGITQSPKYLFRKEGQNVTLSCEQNLNHDAMYWYRQDPGQGLRLIYYSQIVNDFQKGDIAEGYSVSREKKESFPLTVTSAQKNPTAFYLCASSEIPGTVTYEQYFGPGTRLTVT.